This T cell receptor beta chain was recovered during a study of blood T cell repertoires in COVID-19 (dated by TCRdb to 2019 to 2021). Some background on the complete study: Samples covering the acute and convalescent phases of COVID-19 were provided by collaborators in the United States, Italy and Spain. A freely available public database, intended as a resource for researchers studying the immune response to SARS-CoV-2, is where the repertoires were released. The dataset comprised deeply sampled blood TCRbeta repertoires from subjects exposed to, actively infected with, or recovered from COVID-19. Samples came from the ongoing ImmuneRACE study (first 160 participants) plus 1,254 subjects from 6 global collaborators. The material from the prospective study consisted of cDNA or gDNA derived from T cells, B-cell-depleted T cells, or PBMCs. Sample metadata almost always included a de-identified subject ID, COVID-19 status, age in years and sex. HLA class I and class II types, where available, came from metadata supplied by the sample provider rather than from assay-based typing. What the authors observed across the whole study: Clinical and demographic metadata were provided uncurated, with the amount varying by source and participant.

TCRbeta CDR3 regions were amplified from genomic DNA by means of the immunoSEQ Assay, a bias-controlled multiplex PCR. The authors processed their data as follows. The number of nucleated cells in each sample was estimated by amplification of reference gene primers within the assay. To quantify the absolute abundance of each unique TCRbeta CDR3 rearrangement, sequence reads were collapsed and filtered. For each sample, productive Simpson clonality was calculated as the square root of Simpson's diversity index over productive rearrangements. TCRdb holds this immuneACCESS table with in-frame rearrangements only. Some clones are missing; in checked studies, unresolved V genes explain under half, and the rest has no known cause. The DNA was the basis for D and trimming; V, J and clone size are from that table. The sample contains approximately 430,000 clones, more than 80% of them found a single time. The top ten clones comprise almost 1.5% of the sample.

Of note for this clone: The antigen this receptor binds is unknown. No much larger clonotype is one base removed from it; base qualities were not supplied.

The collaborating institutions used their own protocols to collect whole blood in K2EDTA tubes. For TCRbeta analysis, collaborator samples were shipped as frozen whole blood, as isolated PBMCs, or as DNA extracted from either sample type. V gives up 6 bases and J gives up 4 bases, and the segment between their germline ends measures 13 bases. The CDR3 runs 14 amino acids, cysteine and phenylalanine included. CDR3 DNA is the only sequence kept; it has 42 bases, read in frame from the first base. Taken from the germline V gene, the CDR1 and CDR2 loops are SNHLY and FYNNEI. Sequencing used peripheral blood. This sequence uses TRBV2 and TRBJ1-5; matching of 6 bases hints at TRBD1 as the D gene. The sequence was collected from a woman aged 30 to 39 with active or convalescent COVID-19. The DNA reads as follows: TGTGCCAGCAGGAATACAGGGTTGAATCAGCCCCAGCATTTT. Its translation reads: CASRNTGLNQPQHF.